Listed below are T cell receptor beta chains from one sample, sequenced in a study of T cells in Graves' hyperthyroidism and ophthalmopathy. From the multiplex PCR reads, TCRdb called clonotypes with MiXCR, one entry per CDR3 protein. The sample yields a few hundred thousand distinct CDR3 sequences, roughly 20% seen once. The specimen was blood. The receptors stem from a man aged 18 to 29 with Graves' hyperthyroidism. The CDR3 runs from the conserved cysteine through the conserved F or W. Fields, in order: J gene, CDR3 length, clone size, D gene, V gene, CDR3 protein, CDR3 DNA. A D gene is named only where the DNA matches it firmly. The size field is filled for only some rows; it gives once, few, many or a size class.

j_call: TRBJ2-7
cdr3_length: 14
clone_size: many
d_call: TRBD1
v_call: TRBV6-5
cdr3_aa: CASRVGQGPYEQYF
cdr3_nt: TGTGCCAGCAGGGTGGGACAGGGCCCCTACGAGCAGTACTTC

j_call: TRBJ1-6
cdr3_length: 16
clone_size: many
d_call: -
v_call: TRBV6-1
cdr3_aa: CASSAPAGTNNSPLHF
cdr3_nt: TGTGCCAGCAGTGCCCCAGCCGGGACGAATAATTCACCCCTCCACTTT

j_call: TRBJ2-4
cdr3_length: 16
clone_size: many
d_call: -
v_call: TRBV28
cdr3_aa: CASSLGTNLAKNIQYF
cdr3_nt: TGTGCCAGCAGTCTTGGGACAAATCTAGCCAAAAACATTCAGTACTTC

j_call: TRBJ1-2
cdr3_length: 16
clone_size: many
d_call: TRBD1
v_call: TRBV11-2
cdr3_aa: CASSAETGGYGYGYTF
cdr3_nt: TGTGCCAGCAGCGCTGAGACAGGGGGATACGGGTATGGCTACACCTTC

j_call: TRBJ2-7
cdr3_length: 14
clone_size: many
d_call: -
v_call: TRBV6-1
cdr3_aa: CASSENGISYEQYF
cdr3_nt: TGTGCCAGCAGTGAAAACGGGATCTCCTACGAGCAGTACTTC

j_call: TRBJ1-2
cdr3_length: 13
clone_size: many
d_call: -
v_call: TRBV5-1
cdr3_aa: CASSLTLNYGYTF
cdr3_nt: TGCGCCAGCAGCTTGACTCTAAACTATGGCTACACCTTC

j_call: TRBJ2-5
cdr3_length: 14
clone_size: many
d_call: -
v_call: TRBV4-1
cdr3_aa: CASSQALWRETQYF
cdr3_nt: TGCGCCAGCAGCCAGGCACTATGGCGGGAGACCCAGTACTTC

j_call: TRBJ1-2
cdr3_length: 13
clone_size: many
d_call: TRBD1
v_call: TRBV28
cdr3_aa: CASSPATDRLLPF
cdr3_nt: TGTGCCAGCAGTCCCGCGACGGACAGGTTACTCCCCTTC

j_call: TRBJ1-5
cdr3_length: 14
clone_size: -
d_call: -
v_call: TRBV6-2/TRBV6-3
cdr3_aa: CASSSGQLGQPQHF
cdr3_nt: TGTGCCAGCAGTTCGGGACAACTAGGACAGCCCCAGCATTTT

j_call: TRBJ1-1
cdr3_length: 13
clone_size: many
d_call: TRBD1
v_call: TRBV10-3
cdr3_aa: CAISRDRGTEAFF
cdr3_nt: TGTGCCATCAGTCGGGACAGGGGAACTGAAGCTTTCTTT

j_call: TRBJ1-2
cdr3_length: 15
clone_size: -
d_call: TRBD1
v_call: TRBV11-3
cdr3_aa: CASSPGTVSPDGYTF
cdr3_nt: TGTGCCAGCAGCCCCGGGACAGTCAGCCCGGATGGCTACACCTTC

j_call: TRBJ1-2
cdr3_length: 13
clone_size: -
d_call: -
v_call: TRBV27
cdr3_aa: CASTDRFGYGYTF
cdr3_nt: TGTGCCAGCACTGACAGATTTGGCTATGGCTACACCTTC

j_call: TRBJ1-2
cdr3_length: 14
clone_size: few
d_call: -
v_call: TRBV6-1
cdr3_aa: CASSLGTADYGYTF
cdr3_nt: TGTGCCAGCAGCCTCGGGACGGCGGACTATGGCTACACCTTC

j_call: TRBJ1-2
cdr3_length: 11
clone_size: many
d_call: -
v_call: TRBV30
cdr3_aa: CAWSVSYGYTF
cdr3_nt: TGTGCCTGGAGTGTCAGCTATGGCTACACCTTC

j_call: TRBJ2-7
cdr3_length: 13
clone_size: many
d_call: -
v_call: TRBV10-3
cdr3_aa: CAIRNMLSYEQYF
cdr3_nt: TGTGCCATCAGAAATATGCTCTCCTACGAGCAGTACTTC

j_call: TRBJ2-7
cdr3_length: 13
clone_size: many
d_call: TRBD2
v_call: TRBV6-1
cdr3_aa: CASSDNGGSEQYF
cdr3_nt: TGTGCCAGCAGTGATAACGGGGGGTCCGAGCAGTACTTC

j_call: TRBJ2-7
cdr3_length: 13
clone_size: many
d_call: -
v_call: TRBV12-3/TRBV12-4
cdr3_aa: CASSPSGGFEQYF
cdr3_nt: TGTGCCAGCAGCCCCTCCGGAGGGTTCGAGCAGTACTTC

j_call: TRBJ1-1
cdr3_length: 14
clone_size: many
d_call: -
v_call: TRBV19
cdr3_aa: CASSMGAANTEAFF
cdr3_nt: TGTGCCAGTAGTATGGGGGCAGCGAACACTGAAGCTTTCTTT

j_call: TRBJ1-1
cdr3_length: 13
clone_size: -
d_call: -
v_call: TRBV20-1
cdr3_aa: CSASLAMNTEAFF
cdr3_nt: TGCAGTGCTAGCTTGGCCATGAACACTGAAGCTTTCTTT

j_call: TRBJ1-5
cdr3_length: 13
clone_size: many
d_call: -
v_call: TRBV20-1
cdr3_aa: CSARVFSNQPQHF
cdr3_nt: TGCAGTGCTAGAGTTTTTAGCAATCAGCCCCAGCATTTT

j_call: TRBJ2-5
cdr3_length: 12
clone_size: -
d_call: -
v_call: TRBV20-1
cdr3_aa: CSASSGQETQYF
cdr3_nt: TGCAGTGCTAGCTCCGGCCAAGAGACCCAGTACTTC

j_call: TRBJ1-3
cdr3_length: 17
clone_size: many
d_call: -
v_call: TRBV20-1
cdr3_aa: CSARDPWSQLSGNTIYF
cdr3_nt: TGCAGTGCTAGAGATCCTTGGAGTCAGCTCTCTGGAAACACCATATATTTT

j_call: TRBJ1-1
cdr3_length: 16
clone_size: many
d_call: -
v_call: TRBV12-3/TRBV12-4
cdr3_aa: CASSLGRGSGNTEAFF
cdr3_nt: TGTGCCAGCAGTTTGGGGAGGGGGTCGGGGAACACTGAAGCTTTCTTT

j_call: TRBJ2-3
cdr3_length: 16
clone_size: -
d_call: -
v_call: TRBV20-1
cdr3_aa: CSAGTAGRLSTDTQYF
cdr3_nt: TGCAGTGCCGGGACGGCCGGCAGGCTTTCCACAGATACGCAGTATTTT

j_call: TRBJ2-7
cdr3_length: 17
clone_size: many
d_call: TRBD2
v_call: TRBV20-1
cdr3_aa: CSARAVLAGRLTYEQYF
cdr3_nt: TGCAGTGCTAGAGCAGTACTAGCGGGGAGATTAACCTACGAGCAGTACTTC

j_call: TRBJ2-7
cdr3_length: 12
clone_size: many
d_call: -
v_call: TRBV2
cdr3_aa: CASRGDFYEQYF
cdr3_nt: TGTGCCAGCAGGGGGGATTTCTACGAGCAGTACTTC

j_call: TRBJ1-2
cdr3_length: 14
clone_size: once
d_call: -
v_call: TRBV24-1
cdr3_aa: CATSDSRETYGYTF
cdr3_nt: TGTGCCACCAGTGATTCTCGGGAGACCTATGGCTACACCTTC

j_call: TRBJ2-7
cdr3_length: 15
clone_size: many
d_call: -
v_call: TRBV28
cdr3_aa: CASSLSRTAPYEQYF
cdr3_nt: TGTGCCAGCAGTTTATCTAGGACAGCTCCCTACGAGCAGTACTTC

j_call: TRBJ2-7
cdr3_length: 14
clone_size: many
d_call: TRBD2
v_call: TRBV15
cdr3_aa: CATSSGTTTYEQYF
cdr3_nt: TGTGCCACCAGTTCCGGGACTACAACCTACGAGCAGTACTTC

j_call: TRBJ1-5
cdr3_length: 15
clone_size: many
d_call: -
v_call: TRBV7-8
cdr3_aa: CATGLKGRFDQPQHF
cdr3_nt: TGTGCCACTGGTCTAAAGGGGAGGTTTGATCAGCCCCAGCATTTT

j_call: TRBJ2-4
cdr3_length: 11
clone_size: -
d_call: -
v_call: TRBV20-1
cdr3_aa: CSARVGNIQYF
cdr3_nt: TGCAGTGCTAGGGTGGGAAACATTCAGTACTTC

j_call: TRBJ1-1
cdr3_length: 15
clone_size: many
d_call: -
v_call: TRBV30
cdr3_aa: CAWNPEGGGDGEAFF
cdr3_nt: TGTGCCTGGAATCCCGAGGGGGGCGGAGATGGTGAAGCTTTCTTT

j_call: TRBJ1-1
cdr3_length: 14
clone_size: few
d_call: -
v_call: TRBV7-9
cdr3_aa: CASSLEPGDTEAFF
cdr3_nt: TGTGCCAGCAGCTTAGAGCCGGGGGACACTGAAGCTTTCTTT

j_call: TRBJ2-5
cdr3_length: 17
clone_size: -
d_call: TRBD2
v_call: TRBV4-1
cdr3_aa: CASSQAPSGGALKTQYF
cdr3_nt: TGCGCCAGCAGCCAAGCCCCTAGCGGGGGGGCCTTAAAGACCCAGTACTTC

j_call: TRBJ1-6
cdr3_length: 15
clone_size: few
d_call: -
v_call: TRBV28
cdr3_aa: CASEGTGSYNSPLHF
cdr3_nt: TGTGCCAGCGAGGGCACTGGATCCTATAATTCACCCCTCCACTTT

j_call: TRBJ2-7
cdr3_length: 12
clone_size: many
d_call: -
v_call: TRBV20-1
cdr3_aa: CSPRGWSYEQYF
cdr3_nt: TGCAGTCCCCGGGGGTGGTCCTACGAGCAGTACTTC

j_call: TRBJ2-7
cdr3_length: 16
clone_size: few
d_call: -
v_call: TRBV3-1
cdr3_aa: CASSQGPGRGAKEQYF
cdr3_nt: TGTGCCAGCAGCCAAGGGCCCGGACGAGGGGCGAAAGAGCAGTACTTC

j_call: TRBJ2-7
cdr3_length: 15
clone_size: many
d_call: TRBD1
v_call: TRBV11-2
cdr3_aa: CASSLGQGLFYEQYF
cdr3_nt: TGTGCCAGCAGCTTAGGACAGGGCCTTTTTTACGAGCAGTACTTC

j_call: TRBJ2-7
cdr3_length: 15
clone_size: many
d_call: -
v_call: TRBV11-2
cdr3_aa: CASSLEPGTINEQYF
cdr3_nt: TGTGCCAGCAGCTTAGAGCCAGGGACAATTAACGAGCAGTACTTC

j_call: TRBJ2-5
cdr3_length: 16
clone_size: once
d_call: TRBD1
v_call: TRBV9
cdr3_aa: CASSGPGQGPQETQYF
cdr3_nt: TGTGCCAGCAGCGGACCGGGACAGGGCCCCCAAGAGACCCAGTACTTC

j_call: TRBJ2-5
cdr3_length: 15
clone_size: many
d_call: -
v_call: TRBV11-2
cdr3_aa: CASSFTRTYQETQYF
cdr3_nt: TGTGCCAGCAGCTTCACAAGGACGTACCAAGAGACCCAGTACTTC

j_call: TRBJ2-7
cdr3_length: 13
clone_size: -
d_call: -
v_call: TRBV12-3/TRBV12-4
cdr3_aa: CASSQVWATEQYF
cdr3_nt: TGTGCCAGCAGTCAGGTTTGGGCTACCGAGCAGTACTTC

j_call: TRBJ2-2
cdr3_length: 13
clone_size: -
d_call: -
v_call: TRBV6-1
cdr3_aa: CASNVLESGELFF
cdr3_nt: TGTGCCAGCAATGTCTTAGAGAGCGGGGAGCTGTTTTTT

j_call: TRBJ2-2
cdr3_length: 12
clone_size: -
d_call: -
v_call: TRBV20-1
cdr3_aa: CSAKANTGELFF
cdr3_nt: TGCAGTGCTAAAGCGAACACCGGGGAGCTGTTTTTT

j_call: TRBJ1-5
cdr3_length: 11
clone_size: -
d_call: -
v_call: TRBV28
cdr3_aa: CASSHGEPQHF
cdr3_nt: TGTGCCAGCAGTCACGGTGAGCCCCAGCATTTT

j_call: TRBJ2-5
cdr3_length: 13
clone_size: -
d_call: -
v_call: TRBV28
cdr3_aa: CAIGVSYQETQYF
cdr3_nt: TGTGCCATTGGGGTATCGTATCAAGAGACCCAGTACTTC

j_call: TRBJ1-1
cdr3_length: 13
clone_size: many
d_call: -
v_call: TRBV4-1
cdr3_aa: CASSRGTNTEAFF
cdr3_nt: TGCGCCAGCAGCAGAGGTACGAACACTGAAGCTTTCTTT

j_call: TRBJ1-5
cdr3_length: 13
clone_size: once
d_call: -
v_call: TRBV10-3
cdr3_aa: CAIRDTWNQPQHF
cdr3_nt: TGTGCCATCAGGGACACCTGGAATCAGCCCCAGCATTTT

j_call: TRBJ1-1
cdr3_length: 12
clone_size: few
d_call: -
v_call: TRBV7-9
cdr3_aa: CASSFGPDEAFF
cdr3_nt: TGTGCCAGCAGCTTCGGACCAGATGAAGCTTTCTTT